This T cell receptor beta chain was retrieved from a study of T cell responses to AZD1222 COVID-19 vaccine. Study-wide points: Among those given AZD1222, only six were seropositive at baseline. Donors were mostly white British, more females; clonal diversity possibly underestimated.

Only in-frame clones appear in the TCRdb table, and some are missing; sequencing was by immunoSEQ multiplex PCR. The sample lists about 86,000 clones; almost 80% were seen once. Regarding this clone: What it binds is not known.

The V gene end was trimmed by 2 bases and the J gene end by 5 bases; junction bases not matched to a gene: 2. The CDR3 has 15 amino acids. In germline, CDR1 is LGHDT, CDR2 YNNKEL (reference sequence). The clonotype comes from an adult in good health. Sequencing used peripheral blood, obtained on day 0 of AZD1222 vaccination. The chain recombines TRBV3-1 (or the pseudogene TRBV3-2) with TRBJ2-5; 13 nucleotides agree with TRBD2. The CDR3 region is CASSQMTSGRETQYF. For the CDR3, the DNA is TGTGCCAGCAGCCAAATGACTAGCGGGAGGGAGACCCAGTACTTC.